The source of this T cell receptor beta chain is a study of technical replicates of blood from several donors. Sequencing used immunoSEQ multiplex PCR; TCRdb keeps in-frame clones, though not all of them. This table holds roughly 76,000 clones, roughly 93% found once. In germline, CDR1 is SGHVS, CDR2 FQNEAQ. The CDR3 runs to 13 residues. V was cut by 3 bases and J by 4 bases, with 10 bases left in between. The chain recombines TRBV7-8 with TRBJ2-7; D is unresolved. This clonotype originated in a human donor in good health. The sequencing sample was made of T cells isolated from PBMCs. The CDR3 region has the DNA TGTGCCAGCAGCTTTAGAGGAAGGTACGAGCAGTACTTC. Encoded protein: CASSFRGRYEQYF.